One and the same sample provided the 2 T cell receptor beta chains below, sequenced in a study of lymphopenia after photon versus proton radiotherapy (dated by TCRdb to between 2018 and 2021). Receptors were amplified or captured by the immunoSEQ multiplex PCR assay. TCRdb took over this immuneACCESS table, retaining in-frame rearrangements with V and J assigned. Such tables are incomplete; in checked studies, under half of the missing clones stem from an unresolved V gene, and the remainder is unexplained. The table for this sample lists 160,000 or so clones; approximately 91% of them were counted only once. Around 4.7% of the sample goes to the ten largest clones. The source material was peripheral blood, sampled from a patient treated with photon-based radiotherapy. These TCRs come from a man aged 50-59 years with gastric cancer.

The chain joins TRBV29-1 to TRBJ2-1; 8 bases fit TRBD2. V lost 7 bases to trimming and J lost 2 bases; unmatched junction nucleotides: 10. This CDR3 spans 15 amino acids. The germline V gene encodes CDR1 SQVTM and CDR2 ANQGSEA. The CDR3 nucleotides are TGCAGCGGGTCTCGTTCGGGAGGGCCCTACAATGAGCAGTTCTTC. Amino acids: CSGSRSGGPYNEQFF.

This chain joins TRBV5-4 and TRBJ1-2, with D perhaps TRBD1 (5 bases). The CDR3 spans 13 residues. The germline V gene encodes CDR1 SGHNT and CDR2 YYREEE (reference sequence). Trimming pared 6 bases from V and 4 bases from J, leaving 13 bases between. CDR3 sequence: CASNLDSLYGYTF. Here the CDR3 DNA reads TGTGCCAGCAACCTTGACAGCCTCTATGGCTACACCTTC.